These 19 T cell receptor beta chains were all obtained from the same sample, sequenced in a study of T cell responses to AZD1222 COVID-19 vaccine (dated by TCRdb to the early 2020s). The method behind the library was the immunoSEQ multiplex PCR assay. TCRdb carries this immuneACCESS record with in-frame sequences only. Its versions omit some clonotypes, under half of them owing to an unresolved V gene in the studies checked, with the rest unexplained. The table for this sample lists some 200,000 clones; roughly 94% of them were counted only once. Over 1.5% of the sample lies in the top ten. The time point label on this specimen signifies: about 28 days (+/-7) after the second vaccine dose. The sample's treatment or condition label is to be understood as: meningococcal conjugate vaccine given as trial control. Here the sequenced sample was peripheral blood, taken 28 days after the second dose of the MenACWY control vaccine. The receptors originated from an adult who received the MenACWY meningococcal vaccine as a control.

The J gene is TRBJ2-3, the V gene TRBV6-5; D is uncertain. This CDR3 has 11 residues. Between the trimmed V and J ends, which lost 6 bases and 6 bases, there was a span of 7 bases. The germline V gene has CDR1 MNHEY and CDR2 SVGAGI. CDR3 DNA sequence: TGTGCCAGCAGCAACGGGGATACGCAGTATTTT. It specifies CASSNGDTQYF.

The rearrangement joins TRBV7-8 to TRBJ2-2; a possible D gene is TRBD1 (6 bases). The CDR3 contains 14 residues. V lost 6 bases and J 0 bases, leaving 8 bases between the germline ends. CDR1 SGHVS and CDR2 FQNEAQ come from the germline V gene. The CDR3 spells CASRNRANTGELFF. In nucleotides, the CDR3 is TGTGCCAGCAGAAACAGGGCGAACACCGGGGAGCTGTTTTTT.

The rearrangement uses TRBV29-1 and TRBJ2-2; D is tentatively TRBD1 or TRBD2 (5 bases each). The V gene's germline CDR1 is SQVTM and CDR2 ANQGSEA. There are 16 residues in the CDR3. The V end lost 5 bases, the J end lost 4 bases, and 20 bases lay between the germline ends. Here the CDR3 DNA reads TGCAGCGTTCTAGCAAGGGACCGAGAAGTCACCGGGGAGCTGTTTTTT. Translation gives CSVLARDREVTGELFF.

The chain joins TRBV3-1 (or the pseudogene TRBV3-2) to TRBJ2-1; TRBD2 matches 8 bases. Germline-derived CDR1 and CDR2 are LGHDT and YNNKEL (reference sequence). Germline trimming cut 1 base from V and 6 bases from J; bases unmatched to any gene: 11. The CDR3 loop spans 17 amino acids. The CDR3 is CASSQVLSGGPGNEQFF. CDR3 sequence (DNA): TGTGCCAGCAGCCAAGTTTTGTCGGGGGGGCCGGGCAATGAGCAGTTCTTC.

The CDR3 DNA is TGTGCCAGCAGAAGTGGGGGGGGCGGGGGTCAGCCCCAGCATTTT. Its protein is CASRSGGGGGQPQHF. J is TRBJ1-5 and V is TRBV27; D is possibly TRBD1 (6 bases). Germline-derived CDR1 and CDR2 are MNHEY and SMNVEV (reference sequence). This CDR3 region has 15 residues. V was clipped by 6 bases and J by 6 bases, with 18 bases between them.

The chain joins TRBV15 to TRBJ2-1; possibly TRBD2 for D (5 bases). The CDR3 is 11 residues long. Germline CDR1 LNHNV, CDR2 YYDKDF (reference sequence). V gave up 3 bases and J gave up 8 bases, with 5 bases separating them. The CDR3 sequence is CATSRRDEQFF. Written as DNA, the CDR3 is TGTGCCACCAGCAGGAGGGATGAGCAGTTCTTC.

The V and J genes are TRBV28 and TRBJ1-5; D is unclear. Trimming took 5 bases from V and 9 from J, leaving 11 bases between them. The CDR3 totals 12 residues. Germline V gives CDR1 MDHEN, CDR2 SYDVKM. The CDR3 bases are TGTGCCAGCAGTCCCGTTACAAGGCCCCAGCATTTT. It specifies CASSPVTRPQHF.

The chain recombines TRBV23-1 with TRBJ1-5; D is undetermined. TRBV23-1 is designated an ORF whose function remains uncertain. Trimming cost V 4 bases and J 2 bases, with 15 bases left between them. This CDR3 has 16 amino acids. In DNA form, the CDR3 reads TGCGCCAGCAGTCCGAAAGGCGATTGGGGCAATCAGCCCCAGCATTTT. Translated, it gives CASSPKGDWGNQPQHF.

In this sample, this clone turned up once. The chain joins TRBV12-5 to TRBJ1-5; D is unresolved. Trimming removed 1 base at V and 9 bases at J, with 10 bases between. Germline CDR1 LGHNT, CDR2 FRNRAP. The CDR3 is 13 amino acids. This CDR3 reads CASGLDPLGPQHF. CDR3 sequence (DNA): TGTGCTAGTGGTTTGGACCCCCTGGGGCCCCAGCATTTT.

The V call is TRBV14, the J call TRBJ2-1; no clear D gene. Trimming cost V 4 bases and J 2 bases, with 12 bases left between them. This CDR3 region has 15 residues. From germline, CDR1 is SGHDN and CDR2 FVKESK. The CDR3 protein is CASSLRLKAYNEQFF. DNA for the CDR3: TGTGCCAGCAGCCTCCGTCTGAAGGCCTACAATGAGCAGTTCTTC.

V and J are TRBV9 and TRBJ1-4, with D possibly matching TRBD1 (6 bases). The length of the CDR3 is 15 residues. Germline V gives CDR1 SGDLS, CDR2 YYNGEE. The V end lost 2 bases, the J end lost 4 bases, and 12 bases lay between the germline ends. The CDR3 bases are TGTGCCAGCAGCGTCACCGGGACAAGTAATGAAAAACTGTTTTTT. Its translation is CASSVTGTSNEKLFF. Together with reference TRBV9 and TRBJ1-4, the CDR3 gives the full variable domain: DSGVTQTPKHLITATGQRVTLRCSPRSGDLSVYWYQQSLDQGLQFLIQYYNGEERAKGNILERFSAQQFPDLHSELNLSSLELGDSALYFCASSVTGTSNEKLFFGSGTQLSVL.

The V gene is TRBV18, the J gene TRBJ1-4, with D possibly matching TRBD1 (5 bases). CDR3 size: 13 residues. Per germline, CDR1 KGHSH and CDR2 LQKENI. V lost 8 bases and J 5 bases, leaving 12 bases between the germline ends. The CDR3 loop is CASHPGGNEKLFF. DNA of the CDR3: TGTGCCAGCCACCCCGGGGGGAATGAAAAACTGTTTTTT.

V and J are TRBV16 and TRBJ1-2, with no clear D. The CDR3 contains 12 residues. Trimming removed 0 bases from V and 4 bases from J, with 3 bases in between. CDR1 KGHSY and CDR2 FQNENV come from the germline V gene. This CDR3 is CASSQSPYGYTF. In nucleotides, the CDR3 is TGTGCCAGCAGCCAATCTCCCTATGGCTACACCTTC.

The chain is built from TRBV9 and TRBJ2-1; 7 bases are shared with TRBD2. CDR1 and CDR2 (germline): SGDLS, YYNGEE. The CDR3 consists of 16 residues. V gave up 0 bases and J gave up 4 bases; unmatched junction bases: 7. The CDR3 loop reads CASSVVGLAEYNEQFF. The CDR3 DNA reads TGTGCCAGCAGCGTAGTCGGCCTAGCGGAATACAATGAGCAGTTCTTC.

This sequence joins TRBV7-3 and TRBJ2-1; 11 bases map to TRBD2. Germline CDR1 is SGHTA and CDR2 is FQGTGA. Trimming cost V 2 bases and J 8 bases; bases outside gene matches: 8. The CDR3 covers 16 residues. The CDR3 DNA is TGTGCCAGCAGCTTAGGGCTAGCGGGGGGCCGCGATGAGCAGTTCTTC. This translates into CASSLGLAGGRDEQFF.

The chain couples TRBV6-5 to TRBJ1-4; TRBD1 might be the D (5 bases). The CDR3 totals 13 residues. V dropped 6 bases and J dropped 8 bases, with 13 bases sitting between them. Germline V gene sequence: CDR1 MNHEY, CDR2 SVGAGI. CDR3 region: CASRLGVREKLFF. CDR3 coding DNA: TGTGCCAGCAGACTGGGGGTTAGGGAAAAACTGTTTTTT.

This CDR3 is CASSLEVGELFF. The DNA for the CDR3 is TGCGCCAGCAGCTTGGAGGTCGGGGAGCTGTTTTTT. The chain recombines TRBV5-1 with TRBJ2-2; no firm D call. CDR1 and CDR2 (germline): SGHRS, YFSETQ. Trimming removed 0 bases at V and 7 bases at J, with 4 bases between. The CDR3 is made up of 12 amino acids.

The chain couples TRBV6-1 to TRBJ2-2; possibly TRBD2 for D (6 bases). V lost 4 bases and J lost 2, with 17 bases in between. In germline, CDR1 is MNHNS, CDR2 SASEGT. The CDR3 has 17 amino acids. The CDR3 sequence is CASSVGSGGPNTGELFF. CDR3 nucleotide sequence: TGTGCCAGCAGTGTGGGGAGCGGAGGGCCAAACACCGGGGAGCTGTTTTTT.

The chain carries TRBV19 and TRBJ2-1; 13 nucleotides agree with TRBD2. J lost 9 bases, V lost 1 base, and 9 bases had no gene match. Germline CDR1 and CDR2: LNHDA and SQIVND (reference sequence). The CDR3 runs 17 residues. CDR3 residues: CASSIAGGTSGITEQFF. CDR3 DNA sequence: TGTGCCAGTAGTATAGCGGGGGGGACTAGCGGGATAACTGAGCAGTTCTTC.